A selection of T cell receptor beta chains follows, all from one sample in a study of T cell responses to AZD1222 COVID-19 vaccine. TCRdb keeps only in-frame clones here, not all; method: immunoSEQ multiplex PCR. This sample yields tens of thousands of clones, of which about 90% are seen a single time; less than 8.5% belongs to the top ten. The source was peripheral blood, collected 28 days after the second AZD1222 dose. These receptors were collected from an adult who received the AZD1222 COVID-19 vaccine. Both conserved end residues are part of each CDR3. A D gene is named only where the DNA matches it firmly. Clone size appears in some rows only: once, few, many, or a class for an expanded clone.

cdr3_nt: TGCAGCGTACCTAAGTGGGTCGCAGGGGGACAAGAGACCCAGTACTTC; cdr3_aa: CSVPKWVAGGQETQYF; v_call: TRBV29-1; j_call: TRBJ2-5; d_call: TRBD1; clone_size: NA
cdr3_nt: TGTGCCAGCAGCCCATGGCGGGGCACAGCCTACGAGCAGTACTTC; cdr3_aa: CASSPWRGTAYEQYF; v_call: TRBV14; j_call: TRBJ2-7; d_call: NA; clone_size: NA
cdr3_nt: TGTGCCACCGGATCGCAGGGGTTGGGCAATCAGCCCCAGCATTTT; cdr3_aa: CATGSQGLGNQPQHF; v_call: TRBV19; j_call: TRBJ1-5; d_call: NA; clone_size: NA
cdr3_nt: TGTGCCAGCACACAGAACCGGGACAGGACCGTCTACGAGCAGTACTTC; cdr3_aa: CASTQNRDRTVYEQYF; v_call: TRBV7-2; j_call: TRBJ2-7; d_call: TRBD1; clone_size: NA
cdr3_nt: TGTGCCAGCAGCGCCCGGGACAGGGGGAACTACGAGCAGTACTTC; cdr3_aa: CASSARDRGNYEQYF; v_call: TRBV27; j_call: TRBJ2-7; d_call: TRBD1; clone_size: NA
cdr3_nt: TGTGCCAGCAGTTCTGTAGTGCCGATAGCCAAAAACATTCAGTACTTC; cdr3_aa: CASSSVVPIAKNIQYF; v_call: TRBV27; j_call: TRBJ2-4; d_call: NA; clone_size: NA
cdr3_nt: TGCGCCAGCAGCTTGGTCGCAGGGGCCACTGAAGCTTTCTTT; cdr3_aa: CASSLVAGATEAFF; v_call: TRBV5-1; j_call: TRBJ1-1; d_call: NA; clone_size: NA
cdr3_nt: TGCACCAGCAGCCAAGATGCCGGGGGCCCTTATTACCTCAATGAGCAGTTCTTC; cdr3_aa: CTSSQDAGGPYYLNEQFF; v_call: TRBV1; j_call: TRBJ2-1; d_call: NA; clone_size: NA
cdr3_nt: TGTGCCAGCAGCCCTCGTTATCGGGGGTCGGCCGGAAACACCATATATTTT; cdr3_aa: CASSPRYRGSAGNTIYF; v_call: TRBV3-1/TRBV3-2; j_call: TRBJ1-3; d_call: NA; clone_size: NA
cdr3_nt: TGTGCCAGTAGTCAGAGTCGCTTTCCTTATGGCTACACCTTC; cdr3_aa: CASSQSRFPYGYTF; v_call: TRBV19; j_call: TRBJ1-2; d_call: NA; clone_size: NA
cdr3_nt: TGCAGTGCTAGTCATCGGGCAGGGGAAGGGAACACTGAAGCTTTCTTT; cdr3_aa: CSASHRAGEGNTEAFF; v_call: TRBV20-1; j_call: TRBJ1-1; d_call: NA; clone_size: NA
cdr3_nt: TGTGCCAGCAGTGGGACAGGGGGTGGTAACATTCAGTACTTC; cdr3_aa: CASSGTGGGNIQYF; v_call: TRBV2; j_call: TRBJ2-4; d_call: TRBD1; clone_size: NA
cdr3_nt: TGTGCCAGCAGTGAAGGCTCTGGGGCCAACGTCCTGACTTTC; cdr3_aa: CASSEGSGANVLTF; v_call: TRBV6-1; j_call: TRBJ2-6; d_call: NA; clone_size: NA
cdr3_nt: TGTGCCAGCAGCTATAGTGGACAGTTGAACACTGAAGCTTTCTTT; cdr3_aa: CASSYSGQLNTEAFF; v_call: TRBV7-9; j_call: TRBJ1-1; d_call: NA; clone_size: NA
cdr3_nt: TGTGCCAGCAGCTCGACCGGGACAGGTTATGGCTACACCTTC; cdr3_aa: CASSSTGTGYGYTF; v_call: TRBV5-5; j_call: TRBJ1-2; d_call: TRBD1; clone_size: few
cdr3_nt: TGTGCCAGCAGTCCCAGGGAAAATTCACCCCTCCACTTT; cdr3_aa: CASSPRENSPLHF; v_call: TRBV6-5; j_call: TRBJ1-6; d_call: NA; clone_size: once
cdr3_nt: TGTGCCAGCACCCCGTTGGCGGGAGGGGTGAATGAGCAGTTCTTC; cdr3_aa: CASTPLAGGVNEQFF; v_call: TRBV5-6; j_call: TRBJ2-1; d_call: TRBD2; clone_size: NA
cdr3_nt: TGCGCCAGCAGCCAAGATGTCAGGCCCTTAAGCAATGAGCAGTTCTTC; cdr3_aa: CASSQDVRPLSNEQFF; v_call: TRBV4-3; j_call: TRBJ2-1; d_call: NA; clone_size: once
cdr3_nt: TGCGCCAGCAGCCGATACCACCAGGGAGGTTCTAACTATGGCTACACCTTC; cdr3_aa: CASSRYHQGGSNYGYTF; v_call: TRBV4-3; j_call: TRBJ1-2; d_call: NA; clone_size: NA
cdr3_nt: TGTGCCTGGAGTGTAGCGGGGAGCTCCTACAATGAGCAGTTCTTC; cdr3_aa: CAWSVAGSSYNEQFF; v_call: TRBV30; j_call: TRBJ2-1; d_call: TRBD2; clone_size: NA
cdr3_nt: TGTGCCAGCAGTGAAGTCGTCGAATCGGGGGCCAACGTCCTGACTTTC; cdr3_aa: CASSEVVESGANVLTF; v_call: TRBV2; j_call: TRBJ2-6; d_call: NA; clone_size: few
cdr3_nt: TGTGCCAGCAGCCCTAGGGACAGGATAACTGAAGCTTTCTTT; cdr3_aa: CASSPRDRITEAFF; v_call: TRBV7-9; j_call: TRBJ1-1; d_call: TRBD1; clone_size: NA
cdr3_nt: TGCAGTGCTAGTCCGGACAGGGGCTATGGCTACACCTTC; cdr3_aa: CSASPDRGYGYTF; v_call: TRBV20-1; j_call: TRBJ1-2; d_call: TRBD1; clone_size: NA
cdr3_nt: TGTGCCAGCAGCTCGGGACTAGCGGGAGATGAGCAGTTCTTC; cdr3_aa: CASSSGLAGDEQFF; v_call: TRBV7-6; j_call: TRBJ2-1; d_call: TRBD2; clone_size: NA
cdr3_nt: TGTGCCAGCAGCTCATCGGTCAGTCGGTACAATGAGCAGTTCTTC; cdr3_aa: CASSSSVSRYNEQFF; v_call: TRBV5-6; j_call: TRBJ2-1; d_call: NA; clone_size: NA
cdr3_nt: TGCAGCGTTGTCAGGGGTGAAGCTTTCTTT; cdr3_aa: CSVVRGEAFF; v_call: TRBV29-1; j_call: TRBJ1-1; d_call: NA; clone_size: NA
cdr3_nt: TGCGCCAGCAGCTACTATAGCGGGAGGGACAGCGAGCAGTACTTC; cdr3_aa: CASSYYSGRDSEQYF; v_call: TRBV4-1; j_call: TRBJ2-7; d_call: TRBD2; clone_size: NA
cdr3_nt: TGTGCCAGCAGCTTGGCGGGTGGGTACGAGCAGTACTTC; cdr3_aa: CASSLAGGYEQYF; v_call: TRBV13; j_call: TRBJ2-7; d_call: NA; clone_size: many
cdr3_nt: TGTGCCAGCAGCGTACCGGGACTAGCGGGATTTTTAAACACCGGGGAGCTGTTTTTT; cdr3_aa: CASSVPGLAGFLNTGELFF; v_call: TRBV5-4; j_call: TRBJ2-2; d_call: TRBD2; clone_size: NA
cdr3_nt: TGCGCCTCCGAGGCTAGCGGGCTCAACACCGGGGAGCTGTTTTTT; cdr3_aa: CASEASGLNTGELFF; v_call: TRBV5-1; j_call: TRBJ2-2; d_call: TRBD2; clone_size: NA
cdr3_nt: TGTGCCAGCAGTGCGAGGTCGACGGCCCTCCACTTT; cdr3_aa: CASSARSTALHF; v_call: TRBV2; j_call: TRBJ1-6; d_call: NA; clone_size: NA
cdr3_nt: TGTGCCACCAGTGATTCCGGGACAGGTGAATACGAGCAGTACTTC; cdr3_aa: CATSDSGTGEYEQYF; v_call: TRBV24-1; j_call: TRBJ2-7; d_call: TRBD1; clone_size: once
cdr3_nt: TGTGCCAGCAGTCTAGGGGGCGCAAGAGGCTACGAGCAGTACTTC; cdr3_aa: CASSLGGARGYEQYF; v_call: TRBV28; j_call: TRBJ2-7; d_call: TRBD1; clone_size: NA
cdr3_nt: TGTGCCAGCAGCCCCCGGTTCCGGGGGAGCACTGAAGCTTTCTTT; cdr3_aa: CASSPRFRGSTEAFF; v_call: TRBV7-2; j_call: TRBJ1-1; d_call: NA; clone_size: NA
cdr3_nt: TGTGCCAGCAGCTTAGTTGTACCCTTTCAGTTCTTC; cdr3_aa: CASSLVVPFQFF; v_call: TRBV11-3; j_call: TRBJ2-1; d_call: NA; clone_size: NA
cdr3_nt: TGTGCCAGCAGCGGACCCCACAGGGGAAGGGGAGAGACCCAGTACTTC; cdr3_aa: CASSGPHRGRGETQYF; v_call: TRBV9; j_call: TRBJ2-5; d_call: TRBD1; clone_size: NA
cdr3_nt: TGTGCCTGGGCGTCAGGGGTCAACTATGGCTACACCTTC; cdr3_aa: CAWASGVNYGYTF; v_call: TRBV30; j_call: TRBJ1-2; d_call: NA; clone_size: NA
cdr3_nt: TGTGCCAGCAGCCCCCGTCTGACGAGCGAAAAACTGTTTTTT; cdr3_aa: CASSPRLTSEKLFF; v_call: TRBV5-6; j_call: TRBJ1-4; d_call: NA; clone_size: NA